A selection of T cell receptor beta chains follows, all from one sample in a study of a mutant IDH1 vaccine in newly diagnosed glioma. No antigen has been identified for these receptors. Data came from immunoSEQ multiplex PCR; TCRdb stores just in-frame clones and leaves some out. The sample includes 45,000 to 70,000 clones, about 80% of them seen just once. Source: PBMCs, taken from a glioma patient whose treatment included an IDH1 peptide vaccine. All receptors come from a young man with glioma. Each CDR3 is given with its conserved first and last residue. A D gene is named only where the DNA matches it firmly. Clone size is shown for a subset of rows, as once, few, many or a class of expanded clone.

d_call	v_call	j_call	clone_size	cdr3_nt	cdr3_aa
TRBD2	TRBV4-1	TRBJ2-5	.	TGCGCCAGCAGCGCAGGCAGCGGGGGGGGGACCCAGTACTTC	CASSAGSGGGTQYF
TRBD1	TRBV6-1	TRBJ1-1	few	TGTGCCACCACGGGGGCCGGACAGGTGAACACTGAAGCTTTCTTT	CATTGAGQVNTEAFF
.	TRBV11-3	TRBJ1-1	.	TGTGCCAGCAGCGCCAGGGGATGGGACACTGAAGCTTTCTTT	CASSARGWDTEAFF
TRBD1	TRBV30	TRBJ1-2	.	TGTGCCCCGTCCAGGGACAGGGGGCGCAGGAACTATGGCTACACCTTC	CAPSRDRGRRNYGYTF
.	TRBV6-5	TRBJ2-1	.	TGTGCCAGCCCCGGGACACTAAATGGGAATGAGCAGTTCTTC	CASPGTLNGNEQFF
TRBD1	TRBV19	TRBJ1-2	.	TGTGCCATCCAAAACAGGGGAAGTTCTCAATTTGGCTATGGCTACACCTTC	CAIQNRGSSQFGYGYTF
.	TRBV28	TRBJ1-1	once	TGTGCCAGCAGGCCCTGGGGAGGGGGGATGAACACTGAAGCTTTCTTT	CASRPWGGGMNTEAFF
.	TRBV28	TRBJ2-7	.	TGTGCCAGCAGTTCGGGCGAACCGAGCAAGTACTTC	CASSSGEPSKYF
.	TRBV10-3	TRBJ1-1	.	TGTGCCATCAGCCCCGACAGCCAGAACACTGAAGCCTTCTTT	CAISPDSQNTEAFF
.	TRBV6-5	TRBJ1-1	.	TGTGCCAGCAGTTACACACGGATGAACACTGAAGCTTTCTTT	CASSYTRMNTEAFF
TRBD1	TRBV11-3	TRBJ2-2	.	TGTGCCAGCAGCCAGGGCCCGGGACAGCCGAACACCGGGGAGCTGTTTTTT	CASSQGPGQPNTGELFF